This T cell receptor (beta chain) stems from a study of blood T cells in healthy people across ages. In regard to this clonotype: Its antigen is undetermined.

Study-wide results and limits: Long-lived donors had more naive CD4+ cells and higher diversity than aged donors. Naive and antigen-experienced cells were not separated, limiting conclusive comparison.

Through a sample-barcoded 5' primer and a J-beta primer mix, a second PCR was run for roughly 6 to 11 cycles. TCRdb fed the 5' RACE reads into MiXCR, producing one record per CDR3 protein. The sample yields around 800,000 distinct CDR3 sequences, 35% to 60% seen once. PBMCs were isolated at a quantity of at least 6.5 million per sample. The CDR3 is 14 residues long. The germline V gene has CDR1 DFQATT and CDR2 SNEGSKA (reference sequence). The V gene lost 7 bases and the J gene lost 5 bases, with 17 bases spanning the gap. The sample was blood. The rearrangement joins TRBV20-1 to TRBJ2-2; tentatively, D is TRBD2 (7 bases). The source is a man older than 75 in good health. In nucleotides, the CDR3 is TGCAGTGTCGCGGGGGACAAACGAACCGGGGAGCTGTTTTTT. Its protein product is CSVAGDKRTGELFF.